The sequence of this T cell receptor (beta chain) was determined in a study of cytomegalovirus exposure and HLA in healthy donors. PCR was performed using 60 Vbeta and 13 Jbeta primers. Sequencing was performed with immunoSEQ multiplex PCR; in TCRdb, only in-frame clones are kept and a portion is missing. The sample consists of about 220,000 clones, about 80% of them appearing once. In its sample, this clone was seen a few times. This clonotype was obtained from a man younger than 35 in good health and CMV-seronegative. Sequenced material: PBMCs.

The CDR3 nucleotides read TGTGCCAGCAGTGAGGCAGTCGGGCGGGTTCACACTGAAGCTTTCTTT. It yields the protein CASSEAVGRVHTEAFF. This sequence joins TRBV6-1 and TRBJ1-1; D uncertain. V lost 3 bases and J 3 bases, leaving 17 bases between the germline ends. CDR1 MNHNS and CDR2 SASEGT come from the germline V gene. CDR3 length: 16 residues.